This T cell receptor (beta chain) emerged from a study of B cell selection in AIRE deficiency (dated by TCRdb to between 2018 and 2020). Concerning the study at large: TCRbeta repertoires of sorted blood CD4+ conventional T cells and regulatory T cells were compared between AIRE-deficient patients and healthy controls. The TCR-sequenced cohort comprised five AIRE-deficient APECED patients and five healthy control donors.

Conventional CD4 T cells were sorted as CD4+CD127+ cells. AIRE-deficient patients had APECED syndrome. Tconv and Treg cells for TCRbeta sequencing were sorted on a FACSAria flow cytometer. Sorted cells were collected into 5-ml round-bottom polystyrene tubes, and dry cell pellets were frozen at -80°C before sequencing. The germline V gene (reference sequence) supplies CDR1 MNHEY and CDR2 SMNVEV. Relative to germline, V is 2 bases shorter and J is 4 bases shorter, with 9 bases between their ends. There are 13 amino acids in the CDR3, from cysteine to phenylalanine inclusive. Of all the DNA, just the CDR3 is kept, 39 bases in frame from base 1. Comment on this clone: It has no known antigen specificity. No much larger clone is present one base from it, and per-base qualities are unavailable.

The immunoSEQ platform was used for TCRbeta chain sequencing. Regarding the original processing steps: When conventional T cell repertoires were pooled, patients gave approximately 100,000 distinct in-frame TCRbeta sequences, while healthy donors gave just over 1.3x10^5. Treg TCRbeta sequences found in two or more individuals were defined as public, and these public Treg TCRbeta sequences were then searched for in Tconv repertoires. Group differences were tested with Mann-Whitney U tests and Bonferroni-Dunn correction in GraphPad Prism 7.03. The table comes from immuneACCESS by way of TCRdb, which keeps in-frame sequences with V and J called. Part of the clones is missing from these tables; in studies checked, under half for an unresolved V gene and the rest for unknown reasons. Clone size and the V and J calls come from that table; the DNA yielded D and trimming. The sample records about 21,000 clones, roughly 97% of which are singletons. The ten biggest clones cover about 0.2% of the sample.

What the study reported, not specific to this receptor: CDR3s were shorter in shared Treg sequences, reflecting a bias toward rearrangements that have few non-templated nucleotide insertions. Among around 3,700 shared Treg TCRbeta sequences, 30% to 40% were found to be shared only among healthy donors and about 9.6% only among patients, suggesting that Treg selection is less efficient in the absence of AIRE. Sequencing covered only TCRbeta chains, and 35% to 40% of shared healthy-donor Treg sequences were also present in healthy Tconv, possibly due to differing TCRalpha chains. In terms of TCRBV gene usage, CDR3 length and TCR diversity, Tconv and Treg cells from AIRE-deficient patients looked similar to Tconv and Treg cells from healthy donors. Approximately 29% of the Treg TCRbeta sequences shared among healthy donors were detected in patient Tconv cells, suggesting that Treg-biased clones are diverted into the Tconv compartment.

This TCR came from a human donor with AIRE deficiency. Sequenced input: conventional CD4+ T cells sorted from PBMCs. The chain employs TRBV27 and TRBJ2-7; the D gene is perhaps TRBD1, on 5 matching bases. The DNA is TGTGCCAGCAGTTTAGCAGGGTTATACGAGCAGTACTTC. It translates to CASSLAGLYEQYF.